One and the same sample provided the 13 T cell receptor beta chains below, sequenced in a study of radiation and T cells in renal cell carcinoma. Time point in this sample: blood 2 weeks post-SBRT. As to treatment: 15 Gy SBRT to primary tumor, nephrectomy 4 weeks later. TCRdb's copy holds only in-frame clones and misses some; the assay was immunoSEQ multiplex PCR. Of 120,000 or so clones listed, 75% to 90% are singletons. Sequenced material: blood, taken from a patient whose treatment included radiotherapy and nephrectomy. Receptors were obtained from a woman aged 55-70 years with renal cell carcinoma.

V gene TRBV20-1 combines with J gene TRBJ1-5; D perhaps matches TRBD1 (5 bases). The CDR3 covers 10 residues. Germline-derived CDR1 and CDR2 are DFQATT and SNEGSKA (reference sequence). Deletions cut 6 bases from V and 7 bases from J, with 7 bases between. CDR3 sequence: CSAGRQPQHF. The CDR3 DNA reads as TGCAGTGCGGGACGACAGCCCCAGCATTTT.

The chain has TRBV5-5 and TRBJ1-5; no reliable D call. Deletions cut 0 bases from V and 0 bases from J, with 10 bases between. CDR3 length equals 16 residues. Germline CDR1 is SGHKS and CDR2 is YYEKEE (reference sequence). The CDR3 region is CASSLGGSYSNQPQHF. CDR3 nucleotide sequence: TGTGCCAGCAGCTTGGGAGGGAGCTATAGCAATCAGCCCCAGCATTTT.

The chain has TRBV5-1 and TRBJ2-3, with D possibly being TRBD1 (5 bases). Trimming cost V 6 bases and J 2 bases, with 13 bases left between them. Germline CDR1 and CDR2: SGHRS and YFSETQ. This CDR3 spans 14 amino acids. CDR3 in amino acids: CASTSWGDTDTQYF. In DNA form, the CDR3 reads TGCGCCAGCACTTCATGGGGCGACACAGATACGCAGTATTTT.

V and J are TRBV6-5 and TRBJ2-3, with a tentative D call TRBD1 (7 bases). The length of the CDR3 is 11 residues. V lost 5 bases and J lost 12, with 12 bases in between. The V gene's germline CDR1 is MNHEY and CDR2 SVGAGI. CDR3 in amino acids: CASSTRGAQYF. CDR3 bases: TGTGCCAGCAGTACCAGGGGGGCTCAGTATTTT.

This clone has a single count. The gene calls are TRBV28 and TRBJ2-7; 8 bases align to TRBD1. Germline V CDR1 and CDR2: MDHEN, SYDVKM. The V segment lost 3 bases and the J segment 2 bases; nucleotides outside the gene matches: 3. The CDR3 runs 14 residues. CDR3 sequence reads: CASSLDRVAYEQYF. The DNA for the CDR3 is TGTGCCAGCAGTTTGGACAGGGTAGCCTACGAGCAGTACTTC.

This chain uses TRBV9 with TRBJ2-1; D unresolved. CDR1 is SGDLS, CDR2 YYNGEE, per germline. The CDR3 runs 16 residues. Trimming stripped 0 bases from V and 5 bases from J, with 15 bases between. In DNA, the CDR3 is TGTGCCAGCAGCGTAGTCGACCTTGAACCCCACAATGAGCAGTTCTTC. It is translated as CASSVVDLEPHNEQFF.

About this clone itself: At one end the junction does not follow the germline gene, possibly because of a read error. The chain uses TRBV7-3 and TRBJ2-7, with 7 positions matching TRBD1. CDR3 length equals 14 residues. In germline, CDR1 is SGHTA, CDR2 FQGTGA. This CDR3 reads CASSVTGTVVEQYF. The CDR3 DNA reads TGTGCCAGCAGCGTAACCGGGACAGTGGTCGAGCAGTACTTC.

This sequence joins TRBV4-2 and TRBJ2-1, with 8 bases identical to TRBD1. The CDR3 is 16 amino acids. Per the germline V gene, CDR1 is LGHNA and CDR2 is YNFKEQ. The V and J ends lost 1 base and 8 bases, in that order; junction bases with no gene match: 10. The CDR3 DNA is TGTGCCAGCAGCCAAGGAACCTTCAGGGGGCCCGATGAGCAGTTCTTC. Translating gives CASSQGTFRGPDEQFF.

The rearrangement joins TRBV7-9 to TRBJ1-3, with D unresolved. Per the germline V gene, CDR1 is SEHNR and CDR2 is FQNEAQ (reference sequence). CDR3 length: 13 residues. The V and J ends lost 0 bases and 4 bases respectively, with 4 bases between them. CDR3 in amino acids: CASSLAGGNTIYF. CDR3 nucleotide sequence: TGTGCCAGCAGCTTAGCCGGGGGAAACACCATATATTTT.

The DNA of the CDR3 is TGTGCCAGCACCCAGGGGGGACTGAGCCAAGAGACCCAGTACTTC. Translating it yields CASTQGGLSQETQYF. V is TRBV27 and J is TRBJ2-5; TRBD1 is a possible D gene (7 bases). Per germline, CDR1 MNHEY and CDR2 SMNVEV (reference sequence). V was shortened by 7 bases and J by 1 base, with 16 bases between the two germline ends. The CDR3 runs 15 residues.

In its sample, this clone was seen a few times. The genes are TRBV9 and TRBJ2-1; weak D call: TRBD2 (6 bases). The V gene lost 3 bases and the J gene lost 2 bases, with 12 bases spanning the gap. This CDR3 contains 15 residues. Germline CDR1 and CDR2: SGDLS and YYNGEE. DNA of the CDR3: TGTGCCAGCAGCGGGAGGGGACGGGCCTACAATGAGCAGTTCTTC. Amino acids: CASSGRGRAYNEQFF. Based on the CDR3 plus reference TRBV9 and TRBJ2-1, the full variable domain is DSGVTQTPKHLITATGQRVTLRCSPRSGDLSVYWYQQSLDQGLQFLIQYYNGEERAKGNILERFSAQQFPDLHSELNLSSLELGDSALYFCASSGRGRAYNEQFFGPGTRLTVL.

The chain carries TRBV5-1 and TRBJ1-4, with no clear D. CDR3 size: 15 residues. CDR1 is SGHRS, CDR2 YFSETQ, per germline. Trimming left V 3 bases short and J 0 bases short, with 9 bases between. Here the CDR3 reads CASSSTRATNEKLFF. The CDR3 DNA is TGCGCCAGCAGCTCAACCCGGGCAACTAATGAAAAACTGTTTTTT.

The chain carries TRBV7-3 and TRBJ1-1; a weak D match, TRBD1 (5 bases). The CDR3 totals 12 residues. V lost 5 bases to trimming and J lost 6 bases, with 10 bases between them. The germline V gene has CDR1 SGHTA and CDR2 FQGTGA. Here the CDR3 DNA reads TGTGCCAGCAGCCAGGGAGAGGCTGAAGCTTTCTTT. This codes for CASSQGEAEAFF.